Included here is one T cell receptor beta chain sequence, with context. The antigen is undetermined. The CDR3 spans 13 residues. V was cut by 4 bases and J by 6 bases, with 9 bases left in between. Germline loops: CDR1 SGHTA, CDR2 FQGTGA. Libraries were prepared by immunoSEQ multiplex PCR; TCRdb keeps only in-frame clonotypes and omits some of them. The data contain more than 80,000 clones, around nine tenths of them singletons. The data derive from a study of OX40 agonist ivuxolimab in advanced cancers. Looking at the study overall: Partial responses were recorded for three patients, including one with hepatocellular carcinoma and two with cutaneous melanoma. Regarding the study as a whole: A proportion of nonresponders additionally exhibited low normalized T-cell clonal expansion.

This clonotype was obtained from an adult with an advanced solid tumor such as melanoma, head and neck, liver or kidney cancer. Sequenced material: CD4+ or CD8+ T cells sorted from blood, taken in a trial of the OX40 agonist ivuxolimab. The rearrangement uses TRBV7-3 and TRBJ2-2; D gene uncertain. This chain's CDR3 is CASSSRVPGELFF. The CDR3 DNA is TGTGCCAGCAGCTCTCGGGTACCCGGGGAGCTGTTTTTT.